This entry features one T cell receptor beta chain sequence. Assay: immunoSEQ multiplex PCR; the TCRdb copy retains only in-frame clones and omits some. Seen here are roughly 61,000 clones, approximately 92% observed once, and the top ten hold around 25%. This specimen belongs to a study of OX40 agonist ivuxolimab in advanced cancers. This CDR3 spans 16 amino acids. From germline, CDR1 is MNHNS and CDR2 SASEGT. V was trimmed by 4 bases and J by 8 bases, leaving 21 bases between them. The sample consisted of CD4+ or CD8+ T cells sorted from blood, taken in a trial of the OX40 agonist ivuxolimab. This chain connects TRBV6-1 to TRBJ2-1; TRBD2 might be the D (6 bases). This sequence was found in an adult with an advanced solid tumor such as melanoma, head and neck, liver or kidney cancer. The CDR3 here is CASSASPSALVDEQFF. CDR3 DNA: TGTGCCAGCAGTGCTTCCCCTAGCGCTTTGGTAGATGAGCAGTTCTTC.